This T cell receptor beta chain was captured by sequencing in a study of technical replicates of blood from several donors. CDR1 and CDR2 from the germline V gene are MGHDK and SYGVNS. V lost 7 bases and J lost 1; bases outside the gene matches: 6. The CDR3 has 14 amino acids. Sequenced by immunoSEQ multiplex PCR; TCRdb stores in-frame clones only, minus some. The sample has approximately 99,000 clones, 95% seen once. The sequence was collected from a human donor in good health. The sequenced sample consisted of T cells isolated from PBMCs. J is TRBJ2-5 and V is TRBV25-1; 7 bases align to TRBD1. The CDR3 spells CASKQGTVQETQYF. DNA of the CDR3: TGTGCCAGCAAACAAGGGACAGTCCAAGAGACCCAGTACTTC.